This T cell receptor beta chain was observed in a study of T cells in Graves' hyperthyroidism and ophthalmopathy. General study results and limits: Ophthalmopathy was separated from stable hyperthyroidism by a 13 V-J model.

In germline, CDR1 is DFQATT, CDR2 SNEGSKA (reference sequence). This CDR3 contains 14 residues. Trimming left V 3 bases short and J 2 bases short, with 13 bases between. TCR beta CDR3 regions were amplified from RNA. The study used the HTBI primer set for a first-round RT-PCR of the TCR CDR3. TCRdb independently ran MiXCR on the multiplex PCR reads; one entry per CDR3 protein. The sample has 700,000 or so distinct CDR3 sequences; around 17% are singletons. Patients counted as stable if ophthalmopathy did not develop within 18 months. The diagnoses drew upon clinical symptoms, serum thyroxine and TRAb, thyroid ultrasound and orbital computed tomography. This clonotype has ten or more counts. Its antigen is unknown.

The TCR originated in a man between 18 and 35 years old with Graves' hyperthyroidism. The sample comprised blood. The J gene is TRBJ2-5, the V gene TRBV20-1; D remains unclear. The CDR3 region has the DNA TGCAGTGCTAGTGTGGACCGACCACAAGAGACCCAGTACTTC. Its translation is CSASVDRPQETQYF.